These 9 T cell receptor beta chains were sequenced from one sample in a study of OX40 agonist ivuxolimab in advanced cancers. The data were produced by immunoSEQ multiplex PCR, yet TCRdb's version contains in-frame clones alone and is incomplete. The sample contains around 46,000 clones, more than 80% of which appear only once. The input for sequencing was CD4+ or CD8+ T cells sorted from blood, taken in a trial of the OX40 agonist ivuxolimab. The source is an adult with an advanced solid tumor such as melanoma, head and neck, liver or kidney cancer.

This rearrangement joins TRBV6-1 to TRBJ1-1; no firm D call. Germline lookup yields CDR1 MNHNS and CDR2 SASEGT. V lost 1 base, J lost 0 bases, and 6 bases lay in between. The CDR3 length is 14 residues. CDR3 coding DNA: TGTGCCAGCAGTGAAGGGAGCATGAACACTGAAGCTTTCTTT. Its protein is CASSEGSMNTEAFF.

This chain links TRBV7-9 with TRBJ2-7, with 7 bases aligning to TRBD1. CDR3 length equals 14 residues. Germline loops: CDR1 SEHNR, CDR2 FQNEAQ (reference sequence). J lost 3 bases, V lost 5 bases, and 7 bases had no gene match. CDR3 region: CASSPWDRDYEQYF. The CDR3 nucleotides are TGTGCCAGCAGCCCCTGGGACAGAGACTACGAGCAGTACTTC. Looking up the rest from reference TRBV7-9 and TRBJ2-7 gives the full variable domain: DTGVSQNPRHKITKRGQNVTFRCDPISEHNRLYWYRQTLGQGPEFLTYFQNEAQLEKSRLLSDRFSAERPKGSFSTLEIQRTEQGDSAMYLCASSPWDRDYEQYFGPGTRLTVT.

The chain recombines TRBV6-6 with TRBJ2-7, with a weak D call TRBD1 (5 bases). V lost 4 bases and J 0 bases, leaving 13 bases between the germline ends. Germline V gene data show CDR1 as MNHNY and CDR2 as SVGAGI (reference sequence). This CDR3 comprises 15 residues. In DNA, the CDR3 is TGTGCCAGCAGTTCCTGGACACCGAGCTCCTACGAGCAGTACTTC. The encoded protein is CASSSWTPSSYEQYF.

This chain links TRBV4-2 with TRBJ2-5, with 8 nucleotides matching TRBD2. The CDR3 is 17 amino acids. The junction had 11 bases not matched to a gene; V was cut back by 0 bases and J by 5 bases. Germline-derived CDR1 and CDR2 are LGHNA and YNFKEQ. The CDR3 sequence: CASSQELVKREFETQYF. CDR3 nucleotide sequence: TGTGCCAGCAGCCAAGAATTGGTAAAGCGGGAGTTCGAGACCCAGTACTTC.

V usage is TRBV4-1 and J usage is TRBJ2-1, with a weak D call TRBD2 (5 bases). CDR1 MGHRA and CDR2 YSYEKL come from the germline V gene. The CDR3 runs to 14 residues. V lost 6 bases, J lost 5 bases, and 14 bases lay in between. The CDR3 DNA is TGCGCCAGCAGTCAATCGGACGGGAACAATGAGCAGTTCTTC. Translation: CASSQSDGNNEQFF.

This clone was found a few times. V usage is TRBV7-6 and J usage is TRBJ2-3; D remains unclear. Germline CDR1 is SGHVS and CDR2 is FNYEAQ. This CDR3 spans 15 amino acids. V lost 4 bases and J lost 0, with 11 bases in between. In DNA form, the CDR3 reads TGTGCCAGCAGCTCTCGTGATACTAGCACAGATACGCAGTATTTT. This translates into CASSSRDTSTDTQYF.

V gene TRBV27 combines with J gene TRBJ2-7; 7 positions match TRBD2. This CDR3 comprises 14 residues. Germline V gene sequence: CDR1 MNHEY, CDR2 SMNVEV (reference sequence). With 8 bases clipped from V and 5 bases from J, the junction kept 12 bases outside the gene matches. In DNA form, the CDR3 reads TGTGCCAGCGGCCTTGGGAGGGGCGGCCACGAGCAGTACTTC. It translates to CASGLGRGGHEQYF.

V usage is TRBV15 and J usage is TRBJ2-3, with 8 bases fitting TRBD1. CDR3 length equals 14 residues. Germline values: CDR1 LNHNV, CDR2 YYDKDF (reference sequence). J gave up 5 bases and V 8 bases, and 9 bases lay outside the gene matches. CDR3: CATLGQVVGDTQYF. The CDR3 coding sequence is TGTGCCACCCTGGGACAGGTTGTAGGAGATACGCAGTATTTT.

J is TRBJ2-7 and V is TRBV5-6; TRBD2 matches 9 bases. CDR1 and CDR2 (germline): SGHDT, YYEEEE. This CDR3 has 16 amino acids. V shed 0 bases and J 6 bases; nucleotides not matched to a gene: 10. This CDR3 reads CASSLASVAGVTEQYF. The CDR3 coding sequence is TGTGCCAGCAGCTTGGCCTCGGTAGCGGGAGTCACCGAGCAGTACTTC.